The clone carrying this T cell receptor beta chain was picked up a small number of times. Primers: 60 Vbeta forward and 13 Jbeta reverse. Measured with immunoSEQ multiplex PCR; TCRdb has only the in-frame clones, and not every one. The profile covers fewer than 200,000 clones, with approximately 80% appearing a single time and 1.9% taken by the ten largest. The entry originates in a study of cytomegalovirus exposure and HLA in healthy donors. The CDR3 extends over 13 amino acids. The germline V and J ends were trimmed by 5 bases and 4 bases, with 9 bases remaining between them. The germline CDR1 and CDR2 sequences are SGHVS and FNYEAQ.

This sequence was found in a woman aged 18-29 years in good health and CMV-seronegative. This chain joins TRBV7-6 and TRBJ1-5; D is possibly TRBD1 (6 bases). Sample: PBMCs. The CDR3 DNA sequence: TGTGCCAGCAGCATGACAGGAAATCAGCCCCAGCATTTT. Its translation: CASSMTGNQPQHF.